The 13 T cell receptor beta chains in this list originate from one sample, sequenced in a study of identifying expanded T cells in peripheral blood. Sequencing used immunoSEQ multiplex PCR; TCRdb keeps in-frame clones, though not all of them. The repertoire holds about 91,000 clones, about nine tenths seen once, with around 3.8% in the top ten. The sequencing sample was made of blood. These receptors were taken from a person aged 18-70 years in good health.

CDR3 in DNA: TGTGCCAGCCTCCGGGACATCAATGAAAAACTGTTTTTT. This gives the protein CASLRDINEKLFF. The chain has TRBV2 and TRBJ1-4; the D gene is possibly TRBD1 (6 bases). The ends were cut back, 8 bases at V and 5 bases at J, with 12 bases in the middle. The CDR3 totals 13 residues. The germline CDR1 and CDR2 sequences are SNHLY and FYNNEI.

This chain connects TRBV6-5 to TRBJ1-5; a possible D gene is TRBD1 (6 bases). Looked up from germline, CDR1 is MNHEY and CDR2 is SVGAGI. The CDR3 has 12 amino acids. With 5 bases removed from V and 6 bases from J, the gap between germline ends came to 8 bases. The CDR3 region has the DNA TGTGCCAGCAGTACAGGGCTTCAGCCCCAGCATTTT. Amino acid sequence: CASSTGLQPQHF.

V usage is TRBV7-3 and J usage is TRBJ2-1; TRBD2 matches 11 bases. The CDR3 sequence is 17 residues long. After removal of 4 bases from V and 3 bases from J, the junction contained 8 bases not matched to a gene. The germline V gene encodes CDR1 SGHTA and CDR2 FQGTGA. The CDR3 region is CASSYKPGLADYNEQFF. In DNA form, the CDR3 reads TGTGCCAGCAGCTATAAGCCGGGACTAGCGGACTACAATGAGCAGTTCTTC.

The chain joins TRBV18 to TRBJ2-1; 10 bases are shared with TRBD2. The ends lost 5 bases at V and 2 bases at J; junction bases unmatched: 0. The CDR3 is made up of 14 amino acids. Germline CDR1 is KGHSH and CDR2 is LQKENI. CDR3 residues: CASSGLAAYNEQFF. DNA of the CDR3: TGTGCCAGCTCAGGACTAGCGGCCTACAATGAGCAGTTCTTC.

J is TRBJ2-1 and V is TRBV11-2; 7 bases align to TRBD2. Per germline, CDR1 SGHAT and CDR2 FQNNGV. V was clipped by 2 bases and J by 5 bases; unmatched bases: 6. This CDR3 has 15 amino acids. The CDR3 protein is CASSLRLAANNEQFF. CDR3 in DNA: TGTGCCAGCAGCTTAAGGCTAGCGGCGAACAATGAGCAGTTCTTC.

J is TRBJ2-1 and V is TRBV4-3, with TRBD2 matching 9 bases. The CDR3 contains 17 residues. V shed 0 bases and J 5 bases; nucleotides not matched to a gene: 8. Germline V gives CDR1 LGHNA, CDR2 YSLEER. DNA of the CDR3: TGCGCCAGCAGCCAAGATTGGACTAGCGCAGGCCACAATGAGCAGTTCTTC. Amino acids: CASSQDWTSAGHNEQFF.

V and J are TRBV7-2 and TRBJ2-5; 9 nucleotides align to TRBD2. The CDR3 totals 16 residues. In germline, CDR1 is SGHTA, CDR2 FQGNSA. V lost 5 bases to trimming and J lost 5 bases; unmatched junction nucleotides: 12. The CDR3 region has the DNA TGTGCCAGCAGCGCCCAAACCTCGCGGGGGGGGGAGACCCAGTACTTC. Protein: CASSAQTSRGGETQYF.

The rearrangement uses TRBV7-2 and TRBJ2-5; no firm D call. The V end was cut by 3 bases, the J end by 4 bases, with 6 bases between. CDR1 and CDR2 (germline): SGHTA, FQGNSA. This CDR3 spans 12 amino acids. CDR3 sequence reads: CASSFTGETQYF. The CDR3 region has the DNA TGTGCCAGCAGCTTCACCGGAGAGACCCAGTACTTC.

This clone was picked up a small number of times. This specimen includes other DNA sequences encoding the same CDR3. CDR3 residues: CASSLVSEAFF. The DNA of the CDR3 is TGTGCCAGCAGCTTAGTATCTGAAGCTTTCTTT. V usage is TRBV7-2 and J usage is TRBJ1-1, with D unclear. V dropped 1 base and J dropped 6 bases, with 3 bases sitting between them. Germline CDR1 and CDR2: SGHTA and FQGNSA. The CDR3 sequence is 11 residues long.

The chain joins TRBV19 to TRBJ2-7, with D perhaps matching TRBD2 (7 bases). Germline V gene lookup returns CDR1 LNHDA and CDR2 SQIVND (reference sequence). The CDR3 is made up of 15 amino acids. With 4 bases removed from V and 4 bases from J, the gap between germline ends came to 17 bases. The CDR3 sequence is CASSTSRGGTYEQYF. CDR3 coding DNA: TGTGCCAGTAGTACCTCGAGGGGGGGGACATACGAGCAGTACTTC.

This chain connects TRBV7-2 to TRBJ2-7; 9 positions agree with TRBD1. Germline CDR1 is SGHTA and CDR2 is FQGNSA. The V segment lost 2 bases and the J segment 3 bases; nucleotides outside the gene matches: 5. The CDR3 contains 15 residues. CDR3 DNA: TGTGCCAGCAGCTTACGGGGACAGGGTTTCTACGAGCAGTACTTC. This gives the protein CASSLRGQGFYEQYF.

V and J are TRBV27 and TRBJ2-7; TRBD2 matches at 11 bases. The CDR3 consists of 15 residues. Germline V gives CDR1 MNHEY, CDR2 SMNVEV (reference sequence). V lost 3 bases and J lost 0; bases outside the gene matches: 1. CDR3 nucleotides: TGTGCCAGCAGTTTGACTAGCGGGACCTCCTACGAGCAGTACTTC. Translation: CASSLTSGTSYEQYF.

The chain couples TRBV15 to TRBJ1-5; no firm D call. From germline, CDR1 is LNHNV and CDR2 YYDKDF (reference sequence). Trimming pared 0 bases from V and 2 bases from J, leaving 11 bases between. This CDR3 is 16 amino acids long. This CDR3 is CATSREDHLGNQPQHF. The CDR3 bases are TGTGCCACCAGCAGAGAGGACCATTTGGGCAATCAGCCCCAGCATTTT.